This T cell receptor (beta chain) was captured by sequencing in a study of T cells of healthy individuals. The CDR3 runs 14 residues. The V and J ends lost 2 bases and 4 bases respectively, with 11 bases between them. CDR1 is SGHTA and CDR2 is FQGTGA in the germline V gene. TCRdb independently ran MiXCR on the 5' RACE reads; one entry per CDR3 protein. In the table there are tens of thousands of distinct CDR3 sequences, more than 4.5% of which are singletons. This clonotype was observed at least ten times. The source of this sequence is a human donor in good health. J is TRBJ1-2 and V is TRBV7-3; D is uncertain. For the CDR3, the DNA is TGTGCCAGCAGCTTAGGAGGGTCGAGCTATGGCTACACCTTC. Amino acids: CASSLGGSSYGYTF. Together with reference TRBV7-3 and TRBJ1-2, the CDR3 gives the full variable domain: GAGVSQTPSNKVTEKGKYVELRCDPISGHTALYWYRQSLGQGPEFLIYFQGTGAADDSGLPNDRFFAVRPEGSVSTLKIQRTERGDSAVYLCASSLGGSSYGYTFGSGTRLTVV.